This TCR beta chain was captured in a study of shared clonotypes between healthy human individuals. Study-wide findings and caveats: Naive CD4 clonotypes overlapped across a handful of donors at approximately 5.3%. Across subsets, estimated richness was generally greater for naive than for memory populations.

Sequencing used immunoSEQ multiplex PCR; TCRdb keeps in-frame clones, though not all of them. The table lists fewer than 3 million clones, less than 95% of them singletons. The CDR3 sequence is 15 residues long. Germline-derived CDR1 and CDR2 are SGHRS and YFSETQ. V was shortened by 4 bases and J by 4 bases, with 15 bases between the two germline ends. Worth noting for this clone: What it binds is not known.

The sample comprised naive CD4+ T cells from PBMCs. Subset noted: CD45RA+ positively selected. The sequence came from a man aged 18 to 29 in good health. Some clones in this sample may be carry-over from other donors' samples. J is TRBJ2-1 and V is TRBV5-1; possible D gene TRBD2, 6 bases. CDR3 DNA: TGCGCCAGCAGCGAAGGGACTGAGGGGTACAATGAGCAGTTCTTC. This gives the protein CASSEGTEGYNEQFF.